This T cell receptor beta chain was identified in a study of T-cell reconstitution after alpha-beta-depleted transplantation in children. Ten or more counts support this clonotype. Its antigen is still unknown. Germline V CDR1 and CDR2: SEHNR, FQNEAQ (reference sequence). This CDR3 region has 16 residues. Unmatched junction bases numbered 6, after V lost 5 bases and J lost 3 bases. Study-level results: T-cell numbers and diversity, one year after transplant, stemmed largely from T cells that were newly produced. Surviving recipient T cells and thymic progenitors produced the high day-60 TCRbeta diversity seen in some patients. It was reported that alpha-beta T cells came from several hundred expanded graft clones (about two months after transplant).

Unique molecular identifiers were incorporated during preparation of the TCRbeta library. TCRdb reprocessed the PCR reads via MiXCR and lists one record per CDR3 protein. The data hold around 300,000 distinct CDR3 sequences, with 10% observed a single time. The sample was PBMCs, taken before TCRalphabeta/CD19-depleted stem cell transplant. The receptor comes from a boy under two years old with acute myeloid leukemia, due to receive a stem cell transplant. The V call is TRBV7-9, the J call TRBJ2-1; 11 bases agree with TRBD2. CDR3 nucleotide sequence: TGTGCCAGCAGCCACGGTCTAGCGGGAGGCTACAATGAGCAGTTCTTC. This codes for CASSHGLAGGYNEQFF.